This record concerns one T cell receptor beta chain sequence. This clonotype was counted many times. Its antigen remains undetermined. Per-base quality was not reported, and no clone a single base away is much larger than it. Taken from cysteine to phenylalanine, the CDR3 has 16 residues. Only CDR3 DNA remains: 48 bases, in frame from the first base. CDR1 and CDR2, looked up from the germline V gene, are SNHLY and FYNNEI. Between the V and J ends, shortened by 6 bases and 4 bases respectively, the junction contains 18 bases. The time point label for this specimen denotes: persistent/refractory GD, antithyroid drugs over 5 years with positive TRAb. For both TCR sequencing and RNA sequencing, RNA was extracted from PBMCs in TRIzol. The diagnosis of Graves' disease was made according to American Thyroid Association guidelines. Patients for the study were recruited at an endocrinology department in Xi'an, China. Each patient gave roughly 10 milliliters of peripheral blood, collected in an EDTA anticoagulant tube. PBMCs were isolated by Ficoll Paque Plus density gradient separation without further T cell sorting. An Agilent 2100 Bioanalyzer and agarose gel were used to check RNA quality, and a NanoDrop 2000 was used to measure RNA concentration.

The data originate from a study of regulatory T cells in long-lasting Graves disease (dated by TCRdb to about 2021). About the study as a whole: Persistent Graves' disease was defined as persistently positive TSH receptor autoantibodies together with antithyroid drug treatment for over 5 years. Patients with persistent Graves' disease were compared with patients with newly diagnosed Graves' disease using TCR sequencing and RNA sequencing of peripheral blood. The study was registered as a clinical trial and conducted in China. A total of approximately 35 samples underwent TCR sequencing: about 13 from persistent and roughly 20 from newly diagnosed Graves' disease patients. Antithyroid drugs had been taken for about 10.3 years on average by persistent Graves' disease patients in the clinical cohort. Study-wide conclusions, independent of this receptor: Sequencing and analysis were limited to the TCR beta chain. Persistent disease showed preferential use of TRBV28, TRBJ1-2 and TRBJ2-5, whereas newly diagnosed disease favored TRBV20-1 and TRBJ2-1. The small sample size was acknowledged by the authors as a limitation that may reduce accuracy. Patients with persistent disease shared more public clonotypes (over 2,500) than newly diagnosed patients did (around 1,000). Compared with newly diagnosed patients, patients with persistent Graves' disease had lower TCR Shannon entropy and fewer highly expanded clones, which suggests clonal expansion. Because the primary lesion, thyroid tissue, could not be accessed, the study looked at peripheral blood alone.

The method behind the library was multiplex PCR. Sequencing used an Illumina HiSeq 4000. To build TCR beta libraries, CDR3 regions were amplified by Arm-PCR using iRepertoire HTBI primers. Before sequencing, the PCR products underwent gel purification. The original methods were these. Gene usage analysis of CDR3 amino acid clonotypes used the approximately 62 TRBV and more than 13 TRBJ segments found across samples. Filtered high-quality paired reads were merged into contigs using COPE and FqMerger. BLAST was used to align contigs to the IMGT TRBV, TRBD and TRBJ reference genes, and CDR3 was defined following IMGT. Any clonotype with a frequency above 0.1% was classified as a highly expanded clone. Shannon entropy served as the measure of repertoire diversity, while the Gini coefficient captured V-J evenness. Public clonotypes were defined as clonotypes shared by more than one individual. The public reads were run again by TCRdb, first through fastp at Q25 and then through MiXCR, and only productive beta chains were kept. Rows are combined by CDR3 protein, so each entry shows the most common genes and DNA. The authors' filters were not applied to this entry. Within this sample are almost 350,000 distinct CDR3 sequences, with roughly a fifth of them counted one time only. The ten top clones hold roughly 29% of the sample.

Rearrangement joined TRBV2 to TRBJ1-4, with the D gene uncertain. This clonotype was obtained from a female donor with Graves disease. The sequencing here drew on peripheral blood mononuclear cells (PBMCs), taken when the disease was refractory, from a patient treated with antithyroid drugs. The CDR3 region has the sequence CASRRRLITNNEKLFF. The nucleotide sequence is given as TGTGCCAGCAGGCGGAGGCTGATAACTAATAATGAAAAACTGTTTTTT.